What follows describes a single T cell receptor (beta chain). The antigen is not known. The data belong to a study of vaccination effects on CD4 cells after COVID-19. Study-level information: Samples were taken post-vaccine, and their median timing was 72 days after the second dose. Wells each received under 2.5 million PBMC, cultured with approximately 9 IU/ml IL-2 and approximately 10 ug/ml peptides. Broader study findings: After vaccination, spike-reactive clones in convalescents were mostly new vaccine-induced clones.

The V gene's germline CDR1 is SGHTA and CDR2 FQGNSA. This CDR3 has 19 residues. The J segment lost 2 bases and the V segment lost 4 bases, leaving 15 bases of the junction unmatched. TCRdb's copy holds only in-frame clones and misses some; the assay was immunoSEQ multiplex PCR. Of tens of thousands of clones detected, about 76% appear once; the ten largest clones hold about 4.9%. Subsequent to 10 days of culture, CD4+ T cells were isolated. Confirmation by PCR established that the person had SARS-CoV-2 infection between March and December 2020. Either the BNT162b2 or mRNA-1273 vaccine was given to participants in two doses.

Sample: CD4+ T cells from PBMCs cultured without peptide, taken after COVID-19 vaccination. The TCR was taken from a human donor who had a prior SARS-CoV-2 infection. This rearrangement joins TRBV7-2 to TRBJ2-5, with 11 bases that match TRBD2. Here the CDR3 reads CASSSGRTSGRLRQETQYF. The CDR3 DNA reads as TGTGCCAGCAGCTCGGGGCGGACTAGCGGGCGGTTAAGGCAAGAGACCCAGTACTTC.